These T cell receptor beta chains were read from a single sample in a study of blood T cell repertoires in COVID-19. Produced via immunoSEQ multiplex PCR; TCRdb's table is partial and in-frame only. The sample carries 90,000 to 100,000 clones, approximately 86% recorded once. The sample taken for sequencing was peripheral blood. The source of these receptors is a man older than 75 with acute or convalescent COVID-19. Each CDR3 is given with its conserved first and last residue. A D gene is named only where the DNA matches it firmly. Only part of the rows carry a size: once, few, many, or a class if the clone is expanded.

>TRBJ2-5|NA|TRBV28|TRBD2
CASTSPRLAGQETQYF
TGTGCCAGCACTAGCCCCAGACTAGCGGGCCAAGAGACCCAGTACTTC
>TRBJ2-1|NA|TRBV9|NA
CASSVSTHNEQFF
TGTGCCAGCAGCGTATCTACTCACAATGAGCAGTTCTTC
>TRBJ2-3|NA|TRBV7-9|TRBD1
CASSPTTGAWADTQYF
TGTGCCAGCAGCCCAACCACAGGGGCCTGGGCAGATACGCAGTATTTT
>TRBJ2-5|NA|TRBV2|TRBD2
CASSSGLAVDETQYF
TGTGCCAGCAGCTCGGGACTAGCGGTGGACGAGACCCAGTACTTC
>TRBJ1-1|NA|TRBV28|NA
CASSPLGFPMNTEAFF
TGTGCCAGCAGCCCACTCGGTTTCCCTATGAACACTGAAGCTTTCTTT
>TRBJ1-6|few|TRBV19|TRBD1
CASTGTGTGGDSPLHF
TGTGCCAGTACCGGCACCGGGACAGGGGGCGATTCACCCCTCCACTTT
>TRBJ1-5|NA|TRBV19|NA
CASSGGREYQPQHF
TGTGCCAGTAGTGGCGGGAGGGAGTATCAGCCCCAGCATTTT
>TRBJ2-5|NA|TRBV6-6|NA
CASSYQSHTLGETQYF
TGTGCCAGCAGTTACCAATCACATACCCTCGGGGAGACCCAGTACTTC
>TRBJ2-7|NA|TRBV2|TRBD1
CASTMDRSYEQYF
TGTGCCAGCACAATGGACAGGAGCTACGAGCAGTACTTC
>TRBJ2-7|NA|TRBV7-2|TRBD2
CASSQTGGSYEQYF
TGTGCCAGCAGTCAAACGGGGGGATCCTACGAGCAGTACTTC
>TRBJ2-3|NA|TRBV28|TRBD2
CASSSWEGLADTQYF
TGTGCCAGCAGTTCGTGGGAGGGCCTAGCAGATACGCAGTATTTT
>TRBJ1-1|NA|TRBV9|TRBD1
CASSTEDRVTEAFF
TGTGCCAGCAGCACAGAAGACAGGGTCACTGAAGCTTTCTTT
>TRBJ2-5|once|TRBV7-9|NA
CATTNSGEETQYF
TGTGCCACCACTAACTCCGGGGAAGAGACCCAGTACTTC
>TRBJ1-4|NA|TRBV7-9|TRBD1
CASSPGTGGEKLFF
TGTGCCAGCAGCCCCGGGACAGGGGGTGAAAAACTGTTTTTT
>TRBJ2-1|NA|TRBV7-2|TRBD2
CASSSEGLAGRYEQFF
TGTGCCAGCAGCTCCGAGGGACTAGCGGGAAGGTATGAGCAGTTCTTC
>TRBJ2-3|NA|TRBV4-1|NA
CASSQEVNGVGTDTQYF
TGCGCCAGCAGCCAAGAAGTAAACGGGGTGGGAACAGATACGCAGTATTTT
>TRBJ2-1|NA|TRBV7-3|NA
CASSKDPGNEQFF
TGTGCCAGCAGCAAGGACCCGGGGAATGAGCAGTTCTTC
>TRBJ2-1|NA|TRBV4-3|NA
CASSQDRPETRYNEQFF
TGCGCCAGCAGCCAAGATAGACCAGAGACGAGGTACAATGAGCAGTTCTTC
>TRBJ1-1|NA|TRBV5-1|NA
CASSCPVLEGNTEAFF
TGCGCCAGCAGCTGCCCGGTGCTCGAGGGGAACACTGAAGCTTTCTTT
>TRBJ2-1|NA|TRBV6-6|TRBD2
CASSNRGLAGENEQFF
TGTGCCAGCAGTAACCGGGGACTAGCGGGGGAAAATGAGCAGTTCTTC
>TRBJ1-1|NA|TRBV19|TRBD1
CASSTTGYGSEAFF
TGTGCCAGTAGCACGACAGGGTACGGTTCTGAAGCTTTCTTT
>TRBJ2-1|NA|TRBV7-9|TRBD1
CASSLYRDRGYNEQFF
TGTGCCAGCAGCTTGTACCGGGACAGAGGTTACAATGAGCAGTTCTTC
>TRBJ2-3|NA|TRBV7-8|NA
CASSAERRNTDTQYF
TGTGCCAGCAGCGCGGAGCGGCGCAACACAGATACGCAGTATTTT
>TRBJ1-5|NA|TRBV10-3|TRBD1
CAISESQGAGQPQHF
TGTGCCATCAGTGAGTCGCAGGGGGCGGGACAGCCCCAGCATTTT
>TRBJ2-4|few|TRBV7-8|NA
CASSQGGAKNIQYF
TGTGCCAGCAGTCAGGGGGGCGCCAAAAACATTCAGTACTTC
>TRBJ2-7|NA|TRBV6-4|NA
CASRSRPPEEQYF
TGTGCCAGCAGGTCCAGGCCACCAGAGGAGCAGTACTTC
>TRBJ2-1|NA|TRBV7-9|TRBD2
CASSLLGREIDEQFF
TGTGCCAGCAGCTTACTGGGGCGGGAGATCGATGAGCAGTTCTTC
>TRBJ2-7|once|TRBV19|NA
CASSPRGSYEQYF
TGTGCCAGTAGTCCCAGGGGATCCTACGAGCAGTACTTC
>TRBJ2-7|NA|TRBV7-8|TRBD2
CASSPGLAGFYEQYF
TGTGCCAGCAGCCCTGGACTAGCGGGATTCTACGAGCAGTACTTC
>TRBJ1-1|NA|TRBV11-3|NA
CASSFRPGTEAFF
TGTGCCAGCAGCTTCAGACCGGGCACTGAAGCTTTCTTT
>TRBJ2-2|NA|TRBV7-9|NA
CASTKLDGDTGELFF
TGTGCCAGCACCAAGTTGGACGGGGACACCGGGGAGCTGTTTTTT
>TRBJ2-7|NA|TRBV7-2|TRBD1
CASSPDRGRTYEQYF
TGTGCCAGCAGCCCTGACAGGGGGCGAACCTACGAGCAGTACTTC
>TRBJ1-4|NA|TRBV27|TRBD1
CASTSSRDRSQKLFF
TGTGCCAGCACCTCCTCCCGGGACAGGTCGCAAAAACTGTTTTTT
>TRBJ1-3|NA|TRBV5-4|NA
CASTNGELGNTIYF
TGTGCCAGCACCAACGGGGAACTCGGCAACACCATATATTTT
>TRBJ2-7|NA|TRBV7-6|TRBD1
CASSLNRGRDYEQYF
TGTGCCAGCAGCTTGAACAGGGGGCGAGACTACGAGCAGTACTTC
>TRBJ1-2|once|TRBV6-5|NA
CASSLHRANYGYTF
TGTGCCAGCAGTCTCCACAGGGCAAACTATGGCTACACCTTC
>TRBJ2-1|once|TRBV27|NA
CASSFDSLSSYNEQFF
TGTGCCAGCAGTTTTGATAGCCTGAGCTCCTACAATGAGCAGTTCTTC
>TRBJ2-3|NA|TRBV9|NA
CASSVRRSSTDTQYF
TGTGCCAGCAGCGTCCGGAGGTCTAGCACAGATACGCAGTATTTT
>TRBJ2-5|NA|TRBV29-1|TRBD2
CSVVASGNQETQYF
TGCAGCGTTGTGGCTAGCGGGAACCAAGAGACCCAGTACTTC
>TRBJ2-2|NA|TRBV5-6|NA
CASSQRRPAPGTGELFF
TGTGCCAGCAGCCAAAGAAGACCTGCTCCGGGCACCGGGGAGCTGTTTTTT
>TRBJ1-4|NA|TRBV5-4|TRBD1
CASRPGTGDEKLFF
TGTGCCAGCAGGCCCGGGACAGGGGATGAAAAACTGTTTTTT
>TRBJ1-5|once|TRBV27|TRBD1
CASSLLGQGNQPQHF
TGTGCCAGCAGTTTATTGGGACAGGGGAATCAGCCCCAGCATTTT
>TRBJ2-1|NA|TRBV7-2|TRBD1
CASSFSRGRGEQFF
TGTGCCAGCAGCTTTAGCAGGGGGCGCGGTGAGCAGTTCTTC
>TRBJ2-7|NA|TRBV2|NA
CASSLDSGGSYEQYF
TGTGCCAGCAGTTTGGATAGCGGAGGCTCCTACGAGCAGTACTTC
>TRBJ1-1|few|TRBV19|TRBD1
CASSPWTGGNFFSEAFF
TGTGCCAGTAGCCCTTGGACAGGGGGCAATTTTTTCTCTGAAGCTTTCTTT
>TRBJ1-2|NA|TRBV28|TRBD1
CASSLGTARGGYTF
TGTGCCAGCAGTTTAGGGACAGCTCGGGGAGGCTACACCTTC
>TRBJ1-1|NA|TRBV10-3|TRBD1
CAIKGQGDTEAFF
TGTGCCATCAAGGGACAGGGGGACACTGAAGCTTTCTTT
>TRBJ2-3|once|TRBV7-7|TRBD2
CASSTRLAWSTDTQYF
TGTGCTAGCAGCACTAGACTAGCCTGGAGCACAGATACGCAGTATTTT